The clone carrying this T cell receptor beta chain was found a few times. V was clipped by 6 bases and J by 6 bases; unmatched bases: 7. The germline V gene has CDR1 LGHDT and CDR2 YNNKEL (reference sequence). This CDR3 is 15 amino acids long. The source of the sample is a study of T-cell reconstitution after alpha-beta-depleted transplantation in children. Unique molecular identifiers were incorporated into the prepared TCRbeta library. TCRdb reprocessed the PCR reads with MiXCR, giving one entry per CDR3 protein. The repertoire holds about 440,000 distinct CDR3 sequences, around two fifths seen once, with under 35% in the top ten.

The specimen comprised PBMCs, sampled before TCRalphabeta/CD19-depleted stem cell transplant. This chain links TRBV3-1 with TRBJ2-3; 12 bases are shared with TRBD2. This receptor was identified in a girl aged 2 to 10 with aplastic anemia, due to receive a stem cell transplant. The CDR3 nucleotides are TGTGCCAGCAGGCAGACTAGCGGGAGTGGTGATACGCAGTATTTT. Protein: CASRQTSGSGDTQYF.